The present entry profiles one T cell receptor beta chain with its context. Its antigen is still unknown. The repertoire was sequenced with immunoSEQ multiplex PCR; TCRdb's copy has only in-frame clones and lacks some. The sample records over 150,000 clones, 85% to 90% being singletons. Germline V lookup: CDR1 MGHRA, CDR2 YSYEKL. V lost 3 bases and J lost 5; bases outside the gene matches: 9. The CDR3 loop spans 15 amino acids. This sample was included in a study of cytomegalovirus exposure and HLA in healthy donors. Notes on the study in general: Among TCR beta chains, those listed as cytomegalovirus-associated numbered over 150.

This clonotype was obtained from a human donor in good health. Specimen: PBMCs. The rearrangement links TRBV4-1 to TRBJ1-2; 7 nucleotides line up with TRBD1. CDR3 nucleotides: TGCGCCAGCAGCCACGGACAGGCGATTAGGTATGGCTACACCTTC. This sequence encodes CASSHGQAIRYGYTF.